Described below is a single T cell receptor beta chain sequence and its context. Its cognate antigen is unknown. Attachment of unique molecular identifiers to individual cDNA molecules was performed. TCRdb used MiXCR to reprocess the 5' RACE reads, holding one entry per CDR3 protein. The data contain tens of thousands of distinct CDR3 sequences, 10% to 15% of them seen just once; the ten biggest clones take up under 1.5%. This record belongs to a study of early T cells in non-severe SARS-CoV-2 infection. Study-wide background: Bulk RNA isolated from unsorted whole blood underwent sequencing; chains were not paired.

There are 15 residues in the CDR3. CDR1 and CDR2 from the germline V gene are SGHTA and FQGNSA. V dropped 4 bases and J dropped 2 bases, with 11 bases sitting between them. Study-level points and caveats: There was a bias toward anti-spike CD8 responses in VDJdb matching, which missed private and CD4 specificities.

This sequence originates from an adult who was a healthcare worker with PCR-confirmed SARS-CoV-2 infection or an uninfected control (not recorded which). The sample was whole blood, taken at baseline. The J gene is TRBJ1-4, the V gene TRBV7-2; D unclear. This CDR3 reads CASSYMLGTNEKLFF. CDR3 sequence (DNA): TGTGCCAGCAGCTATATGCTGGGGACTAATGAAAAACTGTTTTTT.